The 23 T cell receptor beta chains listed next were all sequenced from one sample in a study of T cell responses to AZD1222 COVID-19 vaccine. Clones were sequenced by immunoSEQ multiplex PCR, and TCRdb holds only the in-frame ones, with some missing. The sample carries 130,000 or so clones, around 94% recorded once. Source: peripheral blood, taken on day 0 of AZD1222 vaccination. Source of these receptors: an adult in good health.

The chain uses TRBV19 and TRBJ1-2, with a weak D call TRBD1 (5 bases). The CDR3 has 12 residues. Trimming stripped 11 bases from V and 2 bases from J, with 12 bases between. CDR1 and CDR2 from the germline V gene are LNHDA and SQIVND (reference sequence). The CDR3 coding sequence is TGTGCCGGACGGGAGGGGAACTATGGCTACACCTTC. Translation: CAGREGNYGYTF.

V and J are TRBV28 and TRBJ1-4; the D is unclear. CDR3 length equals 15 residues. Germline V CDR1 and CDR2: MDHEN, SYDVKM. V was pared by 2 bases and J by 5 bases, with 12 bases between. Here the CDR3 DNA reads TGTGCCAGCAGTTTAACTTCAACCCGAAATGAAAAACTGTTTTTT. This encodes CASSLTSTRNEKLFF.

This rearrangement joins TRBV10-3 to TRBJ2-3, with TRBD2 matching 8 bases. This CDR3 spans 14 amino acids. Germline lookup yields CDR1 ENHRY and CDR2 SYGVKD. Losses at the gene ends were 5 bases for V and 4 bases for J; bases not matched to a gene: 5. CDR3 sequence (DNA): TGTGCCATCAGTCAGCGGGAGATCTCAGATACGCAGTATTTT. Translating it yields CAISQREISDTQYF.

CDR3 protein: CASIGLAGQTLAKNIQYF. Written as DNA, the CDR3 is TGTGCCAGCATCGGACTAGCGGGGCAAACCTTAGCCAAAAACATTCAGTACTTC. The J gene is TRBJ2-4, the V gene TRBV2; 12 nucleotides align to TRBD2. Per germline, CDR1 SNHLY and CDR2 FYNNEI. V was clipped by 7 bases and J by 0 bases; unmatched bases: 10. The CDR3 is 18 amino acids.

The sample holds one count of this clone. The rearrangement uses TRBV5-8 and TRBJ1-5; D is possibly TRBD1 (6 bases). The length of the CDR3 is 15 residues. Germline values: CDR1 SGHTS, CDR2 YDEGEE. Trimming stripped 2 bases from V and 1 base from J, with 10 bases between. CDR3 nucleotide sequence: TGTGCCAGCAGCTTAGGGACAATAAGCAATCAGCCCCAGCATTTT. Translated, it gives CASSLGTISNQPQHF. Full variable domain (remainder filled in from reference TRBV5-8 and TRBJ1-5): EAGVTQSPTHLIKTRGQQATLRCSPISGHTSVYWYQQALGLGLQFLLWYDEGEERNRGNFPPRFSGRQFPNYSSELNVNALELEDSALYLCASSLGTISNQPQHFGDGTRLSIL.

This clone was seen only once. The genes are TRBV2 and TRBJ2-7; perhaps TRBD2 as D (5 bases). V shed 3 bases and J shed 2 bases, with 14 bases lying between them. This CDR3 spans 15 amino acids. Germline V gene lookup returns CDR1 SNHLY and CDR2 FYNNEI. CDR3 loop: CASSEEEAPPYEQYF. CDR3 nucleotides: TGTGCCAGCAGTGAGGAGGAGGCCCCCCCCTACGAGCAGTACTTC. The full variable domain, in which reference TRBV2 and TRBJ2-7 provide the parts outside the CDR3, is EPEVTQTPSHQVTQMGQEVILRCVPISNHLYFYWYRQILGQKVEFLVSFYNNEISEKSEIFDDQFSVERPDGSNFTLKIRSTKLEDSAMYFCASSEEEAPPYEQYFGPGTRLTVT.

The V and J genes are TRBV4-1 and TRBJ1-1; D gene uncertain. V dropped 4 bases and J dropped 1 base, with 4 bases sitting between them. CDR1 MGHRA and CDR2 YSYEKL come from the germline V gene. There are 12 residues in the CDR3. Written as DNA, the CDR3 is TGCGCCAGCAGCCGGGAGAACACTGAAGCTTTCTTT. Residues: CASSRENTEAFF.

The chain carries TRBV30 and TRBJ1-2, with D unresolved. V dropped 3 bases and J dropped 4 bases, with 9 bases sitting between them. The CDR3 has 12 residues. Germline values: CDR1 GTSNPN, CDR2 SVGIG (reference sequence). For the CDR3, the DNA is TGTGCCTGGAGCCAGGATCCCTATGGCTACACCTTC. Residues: CAWSQDPYGYTF.

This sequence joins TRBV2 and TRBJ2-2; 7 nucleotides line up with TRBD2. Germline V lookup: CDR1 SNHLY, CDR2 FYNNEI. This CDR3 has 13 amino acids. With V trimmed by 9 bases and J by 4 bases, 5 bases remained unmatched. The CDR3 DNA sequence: TGTGCCAGTTCCGGACTAGGCACCGGGGAGCTGTTTTTT. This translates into CASSGLGTGELFF. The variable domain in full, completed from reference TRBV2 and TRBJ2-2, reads EPEVTQTPSHQVTQMGQEVILRCVPISNHLYFYWYRQILGQKVEFLVSFYNNEISEKSEIFDDQFSVERPDGSNFTLKIRSTKLEDSAMYFCASSGLGTGELFFGEGSRLTVL.

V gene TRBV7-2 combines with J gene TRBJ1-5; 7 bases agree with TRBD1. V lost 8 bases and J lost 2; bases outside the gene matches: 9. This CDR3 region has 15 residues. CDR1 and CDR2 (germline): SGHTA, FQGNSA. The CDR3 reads CASSAWGTGNQPQHF. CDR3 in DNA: TGTGCCAGCTCAGCGTGGGGGACAGGCAATCAGCCCCAGCATTTT.

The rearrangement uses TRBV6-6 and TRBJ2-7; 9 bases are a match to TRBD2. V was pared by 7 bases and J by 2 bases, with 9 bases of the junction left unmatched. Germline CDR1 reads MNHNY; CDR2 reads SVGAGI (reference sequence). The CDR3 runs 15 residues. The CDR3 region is CASNSLAGLTYEQYF. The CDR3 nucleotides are TGTGCCAGCAACAGCCTAGCGGGATTAACCTACGAGCAGTACTTC.

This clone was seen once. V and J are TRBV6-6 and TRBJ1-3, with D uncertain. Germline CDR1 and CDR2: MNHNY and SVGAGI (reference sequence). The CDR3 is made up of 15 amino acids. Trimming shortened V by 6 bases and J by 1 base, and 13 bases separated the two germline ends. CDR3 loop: CASSPSRGSGNTIYF. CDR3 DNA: TGTGCCAGCAGCCCTAGCCGGGGATCTGGAAACACCATATATTTT.

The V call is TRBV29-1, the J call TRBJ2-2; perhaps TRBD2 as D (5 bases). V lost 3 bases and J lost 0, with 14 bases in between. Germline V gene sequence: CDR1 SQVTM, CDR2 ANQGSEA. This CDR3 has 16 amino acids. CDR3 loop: CSVEGTRGANTGELFF. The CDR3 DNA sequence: TGCAGCGTTGAGGGAACTAGAGGCGCGAACACCGGGGAGCTGTTTTTT.

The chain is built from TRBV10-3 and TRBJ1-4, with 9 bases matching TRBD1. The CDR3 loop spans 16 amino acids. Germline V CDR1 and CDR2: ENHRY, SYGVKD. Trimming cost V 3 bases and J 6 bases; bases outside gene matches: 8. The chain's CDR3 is CAISEGSGTGYEKLFF. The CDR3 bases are TGTGCCATCAGTGAAGGGTCAGGGACAGGGTATGAAAAACTGTTTTTT.

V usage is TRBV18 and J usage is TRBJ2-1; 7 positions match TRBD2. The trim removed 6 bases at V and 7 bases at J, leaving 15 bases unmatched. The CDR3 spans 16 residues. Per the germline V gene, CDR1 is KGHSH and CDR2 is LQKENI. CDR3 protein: CASSLFAGVGHNEQFF. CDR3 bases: TGTGCCAGCTCCCTTTTTGCGGGAGTCGGACATAATGAGCAGTTCTTC.

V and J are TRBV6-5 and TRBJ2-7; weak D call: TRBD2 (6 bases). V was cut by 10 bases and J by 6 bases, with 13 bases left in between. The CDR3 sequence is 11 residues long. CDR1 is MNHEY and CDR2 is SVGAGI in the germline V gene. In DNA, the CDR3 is TGTGCCACCTCGATCGGGGGCGAGCAGTACTTC. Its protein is CATSIGGEQYF.

CDR3 region: CASRLAGGDNEQFF. The CDR3 nucleotides read TGTGCCAGCCGGCTAGCGGGAGGGGACAATGAGCAGTTCTTC. V usage is TRBV7-2 and J usage is TRBJ2-1, with TRBD2 matching over 12 bases. The CDR3 length is 14 residues. Germline V gene lookup returns CDR1 SGHTA and CDR2 FQGNSA. Trimming took 8 bases from V and 5 from J; bases not matched to a gene: 4.

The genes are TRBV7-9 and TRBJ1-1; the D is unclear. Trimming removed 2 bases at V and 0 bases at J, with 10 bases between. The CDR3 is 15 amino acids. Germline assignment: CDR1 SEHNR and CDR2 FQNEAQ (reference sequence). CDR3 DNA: TGTGCCAGCAGCTTATCTAACATCCTGAACACTGAAGCTTTCTTT. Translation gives CASSLSNILNTEAFF.

The CDR3 DNA reads TGTGCCAGCAGTGAAGCGGGAGGTCTGCAAGATACGCAGTATTTT. Protein: CASSEAGGLQDTQYF. This chain joins TRBV6-1 and TRBJ2-3; possible D gene TRBD2, 6 bases. Germline V lookup: CDR1 MNHNS, CDR2 SASEGT. The CDR3 sequence is 15 residues long. V was cut by 0 bases and J by 5 bases, with 12 bases left in between.

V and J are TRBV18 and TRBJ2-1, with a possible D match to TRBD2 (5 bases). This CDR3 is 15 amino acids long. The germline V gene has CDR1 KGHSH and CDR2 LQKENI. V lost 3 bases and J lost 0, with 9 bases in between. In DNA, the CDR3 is TGTGCCAGCTCACCTTTGGGGAGCTCCTACAATGAGCAGTTCTTC. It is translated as CASSPLGSSYNEQFF.

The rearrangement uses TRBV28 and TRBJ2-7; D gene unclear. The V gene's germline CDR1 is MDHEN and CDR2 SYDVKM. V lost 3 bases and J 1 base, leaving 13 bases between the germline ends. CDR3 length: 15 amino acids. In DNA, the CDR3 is TGTGCCAGCAGTTTGGGTGGGCAGCTTTCCTACGAGCAGTACTTC. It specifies CASSLGGQLSYEQYF.

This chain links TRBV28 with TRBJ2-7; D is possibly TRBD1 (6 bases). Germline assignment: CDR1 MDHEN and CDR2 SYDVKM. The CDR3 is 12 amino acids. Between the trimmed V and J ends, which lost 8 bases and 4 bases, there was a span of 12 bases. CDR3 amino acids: CASRRGGYEQYF. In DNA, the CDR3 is TGTGCCAGCCGACGAGGGGGTTACGAGCAGTACTTC.

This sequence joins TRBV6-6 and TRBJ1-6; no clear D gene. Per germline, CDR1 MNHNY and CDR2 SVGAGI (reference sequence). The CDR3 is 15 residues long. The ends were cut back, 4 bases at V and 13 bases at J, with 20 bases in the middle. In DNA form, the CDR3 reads TGTGCCAGCAGTTCAGACCGCATTACGGGTATCCCCCTCCACTTT. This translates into CASSSDRITGIPLHF.